The 2 T cell receptor beta chains presented below share a single source sample, sequenced in a study of CD8+ T cells in alopecia areata. TCR sequencing used cDNA made by reverse transcription of extracted RNA. The assay was immunoSEQ multiplex PCR, and TCRdb's table has in-frame clones only and misses some. The data contain about 56,000 clones, around 97% of them singletons. The source material was CD8+ T cells sorted from blood, sampled at week 0. These TCRs come from a human donor with alopecia areata.

The chain joins TRBV10-3 to TRBJ2-2; possible D gene TRBD2, 5 bases. Germline CDR1 and CDR2: ENHRY and SYGVKD. V lost 8 bases and J 4 bases, leaving 14 bases between the germline ends. The CDR3 has 14 residues. CDR3 protein: CAIAGGVGTGELFF. Written as DNA, the CDR3 is TGTGCCATCGCGGGCGGCGTAGGCACCGGGGAGCTGTTTTTT.

This chain links TRBV9 with TRBJ2-1; TRBD2 matches 16 bases. Per the germline V gene, CDR1 is SGDLS and CDR2 is YYNGEE. Trimming cost V 0 bases and J 4 bases; bases outside gene matches: 10. The CDR3 contains 20 residues. The CDR3 region has the DNA TGTGCCAGCAGCGTAGTGGGAGGGACTAGCGGGGGGGCTAGGTACAATGAGCAGTTCTTC. Protein sequence: CASSVVGGTSGGARYNEQFF.